A single T cell receptor beta chain is shown here with its context. In the original workflow: Amplification of reference gene primers provided the estimated nucleated cell counts. Method: immunoSEQ multiplex PCR; TCRdb's copy keeps in-frame clones and lacks some. That table supplies the V and J calls and clone size; D and trimming were determined from the DNA. Among more than 110,000 clones, almost 90% were seen once, and the ten largest hold over 9.5%. This record comes from a study of blood T cell repertoires in COVID-19. Study background: The samples span acute and convalescent COVID-19 from the United States, Italy and Spain.

Per germline, CDR1 SGHTA and CDR2 FQGNSA. CDR3 length equals 10 residues. This receptor was obtained from a man aged 50 or older with active or convalescent COVID-19. The sample was peripheral blood. The rearrangement joins TRBV7-2 to TRBJ1-5, with unresolved D. The CDR3 nucleotides are TGTGTAAGATACTGTCAGCCCCAGCATTTT. Residues: CVRYCQPQHF.